The entry that follows covers one T cell receptor (beta chain) sequence. Its target antigen remains unknown. Base qualities are missing; no much larger clone stands one base away. Looking up the germline V gene (reference sequence) yields CDR1 MNHNY and CDR2 SVGAGI. V drops 5 bases and J drops 6 bases, leaving 16 bases in between. Measured from the cysteine to the phenylalanine, the CDR3 is 14 residues long. Solely the CDR3 DNA is kept, with 42 bases framed from the first base. The time point label here, explained by the study, means: baseline before first vaccination. Vaccinee samples came from UK trials COV001 and COV002, including a single-blind randomized controlled phase 2/3 trial of AZD1222 (ChAdOx1 nCoV-19) in healthy adults. For TCRbeta chain sequencing, PBMC samples were collected from trial participants at day 0 and at day 28 after the second dose. The data were taken from a study of T cell responses to AZD1222 COVID-19 vaccine (dated by TCRdb to about 2021). About the full investigation: AZD1222 recipients with second doses at about 4 weeks or about 12 weeks were pooled, because spike-specific TCR depth and breadth did not differ between schedules. Trial participants were enrolled by age into 18-55, 56-69 and 70-plus year subgroups, with approximately 150, 30 and 60 TCR-sequenced participants respectively. A total of 233 trial participants underwent TCR sequencing, of whom 207 had received two doses of AZD1222 and 26 had received two doses of the MenACWY control vaccine. What the research found in general, with its limitations: In the small 56-69-year group, the increase in depth fell short of significance, most likely because of low power. After two AZD1222 doses, both the breadth and the depth of spike-specific TCRs were significantly higher than at day 0 and than in MenACWY recipients. Nearly half of unique spike-specific TCRs reportedly recognized epitopes outside regions mutated in the B.1.351 and B.1.1.7 variants. Because no samples from the day 14 peak response were available, repertoires could be characterized only after the peak T cell response. Participants were mostly white British and included more females than males, and it was suggested by the authors that clonal diversity may have been underestimated. Conclusions about previously exposed vaccinees are limited, since just a handful of AZD1222 recipients were seropositive for SARS-CoV-2 at baseline. The vaccine-associated CD4 TCRs covered the entire spike protein, and the dominant responses fell in regions 160-218 and 743-854.

The CDR3 regions of human TCRbeta chains were analyzed by immunosequencing. Per the authors' processing: TCRs in the repertoires were matched against a reference library of SARS-CoV-2-specific TCRs that had been generated with the MIRA antigen-specificity platform. Breadth was defined as the fraction of unique TCRs that were SARS-CoV-2-associated. Depth was defined as the fraction of total T cells that were SARS-CoV-2-associated. Each spike-specific TCR was assigned to its reactive spike region and to a CD4 or CD8 class using the MIRA data. Log10-transformed breadth and depth values were compared by one-way ANOVA with Sidak's multiple comparisons tests. TCRdb re-hosts the immuneACCESS table, in-frame sequences only. Its copies lack some clones; in the studies checked, an unresolved V gene accounts for under half of them, and the cause for the rest is not known. The V and J calls and clone size come from that table; D and trimming were worked out from the DNA. The table for this sample lists some 140,000 clones; around nine tenths of them were counted only once. The ten largest clones add up to 5.5% of the sample.

The origin of this receptor is an adult in good health. Sequences were derived from peripheral blood, sampled on day 0 of AZD1222 vaccination. The sequence is built from TRBV6-6 and TRBJ1-1; TRBD1 is possibly the D segment (5 matching bases). The CDR3 reads CASSPGRVTPEAFF. Read as DNA, the sequence is TGTGCCAGCAGTCCGGGCAGGGTTACTCCTGAAGCTTTCTTT.